This is a list of T cell receptor beta chains from one sample in a study of regulatory T cells in long-lasting Graves disease. TCRdb recomputed calls from the multiplex PCR reads with MiXCR, one row per CDR3 protein. The table records some 470,000 distinct CDR3 sequences, 20% to 25% of them present only once. Source: peripheral blood mononuclear cells (PBMCs), taken when the disease was refractory, from a patient treated with antithyroid drugs. The receptors here all came from a female donor with Graves disease. CDR3s include the opening cysteine and the closing phenylalanine or tryptophan.

J gene	V gene	CDR3 protein
TRBJ2-1	TRBV28	CATQRTSGYNEQFF
TRBJ2-4	TRBV20-1	CSASSLGTGYF
TRBJ2-6	TRBV5-1	CASSPSPGQRLSGANVLTF
TRBJ2-7	TRBV27	CARGGYEQYF
TRBJ2-2	TRBV7-9	CASSLPHRLAGVTGELFF
TRBJ1-2	TRBV29-1	CSVDFAGQGFYGYTF
TRBJ1-2	TRBV7-2	CASSSWTGDDGYTF
TRBJ1-4	TRBV3-1	CASSQTQEKLFF
TRBJ2-7	TRBV29-1	CSVEGSYEQYF
TRBJ1-2	TRBV4-1	CASSQAGGSYGYTF